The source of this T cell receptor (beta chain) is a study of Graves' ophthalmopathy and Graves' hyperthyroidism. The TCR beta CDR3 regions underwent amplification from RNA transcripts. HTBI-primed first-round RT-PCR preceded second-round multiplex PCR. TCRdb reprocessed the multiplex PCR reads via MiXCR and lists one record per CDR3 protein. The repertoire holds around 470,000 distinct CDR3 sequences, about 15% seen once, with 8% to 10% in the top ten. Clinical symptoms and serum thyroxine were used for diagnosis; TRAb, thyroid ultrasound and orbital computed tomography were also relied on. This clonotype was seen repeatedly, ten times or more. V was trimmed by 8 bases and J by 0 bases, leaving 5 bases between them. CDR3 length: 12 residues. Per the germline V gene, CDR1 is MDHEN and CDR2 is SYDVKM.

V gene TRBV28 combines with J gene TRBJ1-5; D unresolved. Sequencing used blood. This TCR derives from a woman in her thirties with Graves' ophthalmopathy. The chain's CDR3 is CASGVSNQPQHF. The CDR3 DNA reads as TGTGCCAGCGGGGTTAGCAATCAGCCCCAGCATTTT.